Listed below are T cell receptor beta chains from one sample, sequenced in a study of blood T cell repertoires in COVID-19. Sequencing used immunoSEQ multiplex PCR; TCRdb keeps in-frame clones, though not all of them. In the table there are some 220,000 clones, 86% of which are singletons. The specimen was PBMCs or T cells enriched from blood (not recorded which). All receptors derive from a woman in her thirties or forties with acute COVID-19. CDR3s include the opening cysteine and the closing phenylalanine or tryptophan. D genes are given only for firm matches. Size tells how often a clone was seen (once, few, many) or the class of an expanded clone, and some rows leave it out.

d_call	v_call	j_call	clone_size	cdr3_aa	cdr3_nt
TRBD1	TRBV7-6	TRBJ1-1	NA	CASSLTGVTEAFF	TGTGCCAGCAGCTTAACAGGGGTCACTGAAGCTTTCTTT
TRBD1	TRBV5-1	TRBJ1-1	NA	CASSLGTVMNTEAFF	TGCGCCAGCAGCTTAGGGACAGTCATGAACACTGAAGCTTTCTTT
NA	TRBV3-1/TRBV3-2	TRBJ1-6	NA	CASSPQSRNSPLHF	TGTGCCAGCAGCCCCCAGTCCCGTAATTCACCCCTCCACTTT
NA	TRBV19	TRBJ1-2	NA	CASSMERGYGYTF	TGTGCCAGTAGTATGGAAAGGGGCTATGGCTACACCTTC
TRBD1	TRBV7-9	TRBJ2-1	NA	CASSTGTGSAYNEQFF	TGTGCCAGCAGCACCGGGACAGGGTCCGCCTACAATGAGCAGTTCTTC
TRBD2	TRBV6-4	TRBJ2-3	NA	CASSPGTSGGSDTQYF	TGTGCCAGCAGTCCCGGGACTAGCGGGGGGTCGGATACGCAGTATTTT
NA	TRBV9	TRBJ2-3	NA	CASSPGVGLGDTQYF	TGTGCCAGCAGCCCGGGGGTGGGTTTGGGTGATACGCAGTATTTT
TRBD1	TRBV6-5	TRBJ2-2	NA	CASSSRDSNTGELFF	TGTGCCAGCAGTTCCCGGGACAGTAACACCGGGGAGCTGTTTTTT
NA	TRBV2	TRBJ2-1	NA	CASSVHKDYSSYNEQFF	TGTGCCAGCAGTGTTCATAAGGACTATTCCTCCTACAATGAGCAGTTCTTC
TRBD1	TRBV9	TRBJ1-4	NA	CASSAWDRTATNEKLFF	TGTGCCAGCAGCGCCTGGGACAGAACTGCAACTAATGAAAAACTGTTTTTT
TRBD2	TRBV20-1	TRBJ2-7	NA	CSARGGGKQYF	TGCAGTGCTAGAGGGGGAGGGAAGCAGTACTTC
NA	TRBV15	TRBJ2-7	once	CATSRGTRGYEQYF	TGTGCCACCAGCAGAGGTACCAGAGGCTACGAGCAGTACTTC
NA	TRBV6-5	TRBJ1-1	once	CASSYVGSEAFF	TGTGCCAGCAGTTACGTGGGCTCTGAAGCTTTCTTT
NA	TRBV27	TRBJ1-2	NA	CASSLRQAGAGYTF	TGTGCCAGCAGCTTACGGCAAGCAGGGGCCGGCTACACCTTC
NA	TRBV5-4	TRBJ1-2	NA	CASSLVGQRNYGYTF	TGTGCCAGCAGCTTGGTGGGGCAGAGAAATTATGGCTACACCTTC
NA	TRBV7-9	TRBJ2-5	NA	CASSPTREQETQYF	TGTGCCAGCAGCCCCACGCGAGAGCAAGAGACCCAGTACTTC
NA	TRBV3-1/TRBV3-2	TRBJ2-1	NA	CASRPGQGFDNEQFF	TGTGCCAGCAGACCGGGGCAGGGGTTTGACAATGAGCAGTTCTTC
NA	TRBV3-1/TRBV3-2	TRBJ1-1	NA	CASSQGRGGGTEAFF	TGTGCCAGCAGCCAAGGGAGGGGTGGGGGCACTGAAGCTTTCTTT
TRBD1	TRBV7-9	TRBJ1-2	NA	CASSTGQGVLSGYTF	TGTGCCAGCAGCACGGGACAGGGGGTTCTCTCTGGCTACACCTTC
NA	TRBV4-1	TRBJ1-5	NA	CASSQVSGNQPQHF	TGCGCCAGCAGCCAAGTTAGCGGCAATCAGCCCCAGCATTTT
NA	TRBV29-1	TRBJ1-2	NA	CSVQGRLLNYGYTF	TGCAGCGTGCAGGGTAGGCTTCTCAACTATGGCTACACCTTC
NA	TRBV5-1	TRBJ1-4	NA	CASSLAGVNEKLFF	TGCGCCAGCAGCTTGGCCGGGGTTAATGAAAAACTGTTTTTT
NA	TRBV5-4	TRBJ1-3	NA	CASSWSDPAGNTIYF	TGTGCCAGCAGCTGGTCCGATCCCGCAGGGAACACCATATATTTT
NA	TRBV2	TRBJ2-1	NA	CASRPGASSYNEQFF	TGTGCCAGCAGACCTGGGGCCTCCTCCTACAATGAGCAGTTCTTC
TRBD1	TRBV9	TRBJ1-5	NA	CASSVAGGDQPQHF	TGTGCCAGCAGCGTGGCAGGGGGCGATCAGCCCCAGCATTTT
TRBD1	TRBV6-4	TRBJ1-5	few	CASSVTGGIQPQHF	TGTGCCAGCAGTGTGACAGGGGGCATCCAGCCCCAGCATTTT
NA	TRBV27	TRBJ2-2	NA	CASSLRGSGELFF	TGTGCCAGCAGTTTGCGGGGCTCCGGGGAGCTGTTTTTT
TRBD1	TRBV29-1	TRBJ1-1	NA	CSVETQGVNTEAFF	TGCAGCGTTGAGACACAGGGGGTGAACACTGAAGCTTTCTTT
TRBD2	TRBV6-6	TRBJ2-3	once	CASSPPLGGGATDTQYF	TGTGCCAGCAGTCCTCCGCTAGGCGGGGGGGCTACCGATACGCAGTATTTT
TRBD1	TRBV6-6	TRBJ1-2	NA	CASKKGALGDYGYTF	TGTGCCAGCAAAAAGGGGGCCCTAGGTGACTATGGCTACACCTTC
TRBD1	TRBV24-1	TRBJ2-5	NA	CATTTGQGWETQYF	TGTGCCACCACAACTGGACAGGGGTGGGAGACCCAGTACTTC
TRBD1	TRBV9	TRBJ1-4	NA	CASSVDRDRANEKLFF	TGTGCCAGCAGCGTCGACCGGGACAGGGCTAATGAAAAACTGTTTTTT
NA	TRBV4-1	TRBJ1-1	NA	CASSQDVSTGSTEAFF	TGCGCCAGCAGCCAAGATGTCAGTACGGGGTCCACTGAAGCTTTCTTT
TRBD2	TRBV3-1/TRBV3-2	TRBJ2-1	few	CASSQLSGGSYNEQFF	TGTGCCAGCAGCCAGCTAAGCGGGGGTTCCTACAATGAGCAGTTCTTC
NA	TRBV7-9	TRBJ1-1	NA	CASSLEGMNTEAFF	TGTGCCAGCAGCTTAGAGGGGATGAACACTGAAGCTTTCTTT
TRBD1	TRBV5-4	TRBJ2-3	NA	CASSSDRGDTQYF	TGTGCCAGCAGCTCGGACAGGGGAGATACGCAGTATTTT
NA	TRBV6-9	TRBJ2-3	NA	CASSYPSPRDTQYF	TGTGCCAGCAGTTACCCGAGCCCGCGAGATACGCAGTATTTT
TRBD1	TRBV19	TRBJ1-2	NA	CASSTGGNYGYTF	TGTGCCAGTAGTACAGGGGGCAACTATGGCTACACCTTC
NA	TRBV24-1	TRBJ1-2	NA	CATNSGIGSGYTF	TGTGCCACCAATTCAGGGATTGGTTCGGGCTACACCTTC
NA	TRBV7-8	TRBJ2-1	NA	CASSLGVLANSYNEQFF	TGTGCCAGCAGCTTAGGGGTGCTAGCGAACTCCTACAATGAGCAGTTCTTC